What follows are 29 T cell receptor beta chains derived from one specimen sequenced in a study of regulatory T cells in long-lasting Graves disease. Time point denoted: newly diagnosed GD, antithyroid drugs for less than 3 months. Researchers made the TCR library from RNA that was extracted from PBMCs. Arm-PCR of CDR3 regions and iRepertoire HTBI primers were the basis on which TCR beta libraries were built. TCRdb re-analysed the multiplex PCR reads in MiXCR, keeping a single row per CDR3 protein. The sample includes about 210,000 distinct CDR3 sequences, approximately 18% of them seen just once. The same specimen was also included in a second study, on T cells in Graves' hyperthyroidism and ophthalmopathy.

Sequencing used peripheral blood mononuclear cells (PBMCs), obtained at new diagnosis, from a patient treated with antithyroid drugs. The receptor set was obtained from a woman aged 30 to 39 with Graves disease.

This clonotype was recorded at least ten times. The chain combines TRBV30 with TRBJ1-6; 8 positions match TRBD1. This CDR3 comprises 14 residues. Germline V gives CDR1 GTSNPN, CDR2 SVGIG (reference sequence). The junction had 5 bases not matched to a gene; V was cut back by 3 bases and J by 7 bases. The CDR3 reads CAWSRDRLNSPLHF. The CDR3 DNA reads TGTGCCTGGAGCCGGGACAGGTTGAATTCACCCCTCCACTTT. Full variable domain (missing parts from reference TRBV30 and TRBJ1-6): SQTIHQWPATLVQPVGSPLSLECTVEGTSNPNLYWYRQAAGRGLQLLFYSVGIGQISSEVPQNLSASRPQDRQFILSSKKLLLSDSGFYLCAWSRDRLNSPLHFGNGTRLTVT.

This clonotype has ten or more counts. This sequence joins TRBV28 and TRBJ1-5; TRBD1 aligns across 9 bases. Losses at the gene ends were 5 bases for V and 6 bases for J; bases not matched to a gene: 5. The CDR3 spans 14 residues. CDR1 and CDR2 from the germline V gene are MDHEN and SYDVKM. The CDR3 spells CASSKIQGAQPQHF. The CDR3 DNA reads TGTGCCAGCAGTAAAATACAGGGGGCTCAGCCCCAGCATTTT.

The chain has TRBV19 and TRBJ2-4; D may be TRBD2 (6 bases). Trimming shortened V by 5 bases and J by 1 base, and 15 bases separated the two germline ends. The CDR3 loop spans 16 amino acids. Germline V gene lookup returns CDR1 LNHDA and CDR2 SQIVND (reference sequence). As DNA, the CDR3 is TGTGCCAGTAGTCTGGTCGGGAGTGGGGCCAAAAACATTCAGTACTTC. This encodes CASSLVGSGAKNIQYF.

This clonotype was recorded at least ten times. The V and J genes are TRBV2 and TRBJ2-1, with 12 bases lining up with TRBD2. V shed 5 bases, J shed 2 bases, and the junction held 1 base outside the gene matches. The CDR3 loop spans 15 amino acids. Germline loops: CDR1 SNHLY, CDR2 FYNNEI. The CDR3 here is CASSRLAGAYNEQFF. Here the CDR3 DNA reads TGTGCCAGCAGTCGACTAGCGGGAGCCTACAATGAGCAGTTCTTC. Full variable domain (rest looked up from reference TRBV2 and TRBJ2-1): EPEVTQTPSHQVTQMGQEVILRCVPISNHLYFYWYRQILGQKVEFLVSFYNNEISEKSEIFDDQFSVERPDGSNFTLKIRSTKLEDSAMYFCASSRLAGAYNEQFFGPGTRLTVL.

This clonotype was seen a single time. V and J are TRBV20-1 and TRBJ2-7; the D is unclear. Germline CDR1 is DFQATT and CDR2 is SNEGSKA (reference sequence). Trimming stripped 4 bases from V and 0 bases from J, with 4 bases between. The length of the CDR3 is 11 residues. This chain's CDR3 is CSAMVSYEQYF. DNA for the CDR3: TGCAGTGCTATGGTCTCCTACGAGCAGTACTTC.

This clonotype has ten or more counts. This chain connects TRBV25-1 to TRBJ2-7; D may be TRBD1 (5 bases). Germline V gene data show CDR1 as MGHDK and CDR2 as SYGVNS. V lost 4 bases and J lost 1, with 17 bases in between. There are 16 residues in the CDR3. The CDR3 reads CASSGPDRPFSYEQYF. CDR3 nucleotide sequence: TGTGCCAGCAGTGGACCCGACAGACCCTTTTCCTACGAGCAGTACTTC.

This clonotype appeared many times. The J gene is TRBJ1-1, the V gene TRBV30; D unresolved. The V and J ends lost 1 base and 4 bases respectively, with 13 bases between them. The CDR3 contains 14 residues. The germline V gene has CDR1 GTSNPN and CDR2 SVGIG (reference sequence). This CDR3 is CAWSGMGGFTEAFF. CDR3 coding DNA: TGTGCCTGGAGTGGGATGGGCGGATTCACTGAAGCTTTCTTT.

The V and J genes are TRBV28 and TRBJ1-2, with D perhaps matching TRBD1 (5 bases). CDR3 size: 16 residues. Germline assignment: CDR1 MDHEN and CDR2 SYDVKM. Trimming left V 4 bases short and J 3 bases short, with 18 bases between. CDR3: CASSSLIRVGDYGYTF. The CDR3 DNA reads TGTGCCAGCAGTTCTCTCATCAGGGTGGGGGACTATGGCTACACCTTC.

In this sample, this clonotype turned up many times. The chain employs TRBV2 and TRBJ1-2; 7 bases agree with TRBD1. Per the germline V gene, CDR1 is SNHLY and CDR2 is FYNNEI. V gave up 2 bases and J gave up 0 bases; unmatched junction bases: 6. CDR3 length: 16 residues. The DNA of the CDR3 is TGTGCCAGCAGTGAAATCCGACAGGGTTCTAACTATGGCTACACCTTC. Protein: CASSEIRQGSNYGYTF.

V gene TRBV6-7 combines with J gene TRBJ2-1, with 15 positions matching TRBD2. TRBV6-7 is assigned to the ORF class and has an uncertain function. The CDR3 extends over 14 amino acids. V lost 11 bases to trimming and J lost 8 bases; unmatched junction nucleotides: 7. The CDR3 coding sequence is TGTGCCGGCGGGACTAGCGGGGGGAGGGATGAGCAGTTCTTC. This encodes CAGGTSGGRDEQFF.

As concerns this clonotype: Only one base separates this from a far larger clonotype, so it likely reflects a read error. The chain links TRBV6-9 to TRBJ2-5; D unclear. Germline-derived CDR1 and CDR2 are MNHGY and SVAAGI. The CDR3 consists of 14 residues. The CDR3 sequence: CTSSLTVTQETQYF. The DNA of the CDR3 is TGTACCAGCAGTTTAACGGTTACACAAGAGACCCAGTACTTC.

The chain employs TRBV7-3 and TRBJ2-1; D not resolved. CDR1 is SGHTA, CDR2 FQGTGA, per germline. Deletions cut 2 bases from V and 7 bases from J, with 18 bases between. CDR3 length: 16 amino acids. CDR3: CASSLGVGSPGNEQFF. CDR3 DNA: TGTGCCAGCAGCTTAGGTGTGGGGTCTCCCGGTAATGAGCAGTTCTTC.

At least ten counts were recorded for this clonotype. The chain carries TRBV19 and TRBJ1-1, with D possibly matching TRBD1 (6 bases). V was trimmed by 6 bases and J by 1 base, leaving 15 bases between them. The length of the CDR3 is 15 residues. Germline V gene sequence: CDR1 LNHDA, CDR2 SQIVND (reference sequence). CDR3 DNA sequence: TGTGCCAGTAGCCCTTCCTGGACAGAGAACACTGAAGCTTTCTTT. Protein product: CASSPSWTENTEAFF.

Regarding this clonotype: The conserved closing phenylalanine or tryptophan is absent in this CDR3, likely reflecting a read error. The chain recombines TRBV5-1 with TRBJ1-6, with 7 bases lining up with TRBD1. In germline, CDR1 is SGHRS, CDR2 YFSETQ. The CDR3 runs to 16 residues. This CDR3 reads CASSPSGGSYNSPLHC. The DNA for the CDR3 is TGCGCCAGCAGCCCCTCAGGGGGGTCCTATAATTCGCCCCTCCACTGT.

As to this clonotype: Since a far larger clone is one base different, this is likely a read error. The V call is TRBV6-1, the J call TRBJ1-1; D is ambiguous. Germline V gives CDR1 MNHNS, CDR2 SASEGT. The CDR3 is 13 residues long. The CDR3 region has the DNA TGTGCCAGCAGTGAAATACTGAACACTGAAGCTCTCTTT. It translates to CASSEILNTEALF.

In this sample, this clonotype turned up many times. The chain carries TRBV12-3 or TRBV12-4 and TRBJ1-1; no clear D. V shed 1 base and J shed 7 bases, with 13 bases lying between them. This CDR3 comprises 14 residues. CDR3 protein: CASSLGLREVEAFF. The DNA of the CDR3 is TGTGCCAGCAGTTTAGGTTTGCGGGAGGTTGAAGCTTTCTTT.

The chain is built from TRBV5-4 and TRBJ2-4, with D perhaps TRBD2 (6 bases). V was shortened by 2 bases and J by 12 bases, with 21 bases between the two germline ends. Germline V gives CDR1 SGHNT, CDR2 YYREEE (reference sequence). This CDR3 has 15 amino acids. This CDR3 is CASSFGGLSGETQYF. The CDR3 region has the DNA TGTGCCAGCAGCTTCGGCGGGTTGTCGGGGGAAACTCAGTACTTC. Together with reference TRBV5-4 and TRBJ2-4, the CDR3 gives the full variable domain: ETGVTQSPTHLIKTRGQQVTLRCSSQSGHNTVSWYQQALGQGPQFIFQYYREEENGRGNFPPRFSGLQFPNYSSELNVNALELDDSALYLCASSFGGLSGETQYFGAGTRLSVL.

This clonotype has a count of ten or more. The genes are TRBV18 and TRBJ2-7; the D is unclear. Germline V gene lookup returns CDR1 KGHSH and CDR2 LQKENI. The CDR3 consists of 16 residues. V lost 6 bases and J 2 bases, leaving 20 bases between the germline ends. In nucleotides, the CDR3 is TGTGCCAGCTCCCCGCCCCGGGCCCAAAGCCCCTACGAGCAGTACTTC. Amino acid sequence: CASSPPRAQSPYEQYF.

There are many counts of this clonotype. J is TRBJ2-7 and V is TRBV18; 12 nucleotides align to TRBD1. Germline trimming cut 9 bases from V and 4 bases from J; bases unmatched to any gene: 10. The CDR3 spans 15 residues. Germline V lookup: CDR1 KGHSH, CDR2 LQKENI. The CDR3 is CASQTRDRGRYEQYF. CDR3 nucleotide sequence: TGTGCCAGTCAGACCCGGGACAGGGGGCGATACGAGCAGTACTTC.

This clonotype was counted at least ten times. The CDR3, as DNA: TGTGCCAGCAGTCAACGGGAGGGTAGTGAGCAGTTCTTC. Its protein is CASSQREGSEQFF. The chain links TRBV12-3 or TRBV12-4 to TRBJ2-1, with 8 bases lining up with TRBD2. Trimming cost V 5 bases and J 9 bases; bases outside gene matches: 6. CDR3 length equals 13 residues.

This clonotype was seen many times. The CDR3 coding sequence is TGTGCCAGCAGCTTGAGGGGACAGAGGACTGAAGCTTTCTTT. Amino acids: CASSLRGQRTEAFF. This chain connects TRBV5-6 to TRBJ1-1; 7 bases agree with TRBD1. Germline V gene data show CDR1 as SGHDT and CDR2 as YYEEEE. The CDR3 covers 14 residues. J was trimmed by 5 bases and V by 1 base; bases with no gene match: 5.

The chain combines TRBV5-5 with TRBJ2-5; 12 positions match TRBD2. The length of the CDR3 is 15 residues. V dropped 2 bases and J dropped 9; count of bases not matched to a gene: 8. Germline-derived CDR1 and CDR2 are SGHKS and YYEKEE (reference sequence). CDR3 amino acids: CASSFPLAGGQAQYF. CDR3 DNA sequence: TGTGCCAGCAGCTTCCCCCTAGCGGGAGGGCAGGCCCAGTACTTC.

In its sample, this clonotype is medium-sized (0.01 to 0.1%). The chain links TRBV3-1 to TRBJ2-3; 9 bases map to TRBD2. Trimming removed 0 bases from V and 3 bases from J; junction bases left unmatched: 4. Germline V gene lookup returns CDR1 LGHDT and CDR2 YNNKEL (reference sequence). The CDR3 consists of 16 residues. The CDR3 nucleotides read TGTGCCAGCAGCCAAGATGTAGCGGGAGTGACAGATACGCAGTATTTT. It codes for CASSQDVAGVTDTQYF.

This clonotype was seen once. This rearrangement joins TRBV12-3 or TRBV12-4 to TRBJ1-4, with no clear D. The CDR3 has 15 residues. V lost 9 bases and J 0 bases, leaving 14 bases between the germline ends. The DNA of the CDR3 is TGTGCCAGTGCATTGGCAGGTGCAACTAATGAAAAACTGTTTTTT. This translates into CASALAGATNEKLFF.

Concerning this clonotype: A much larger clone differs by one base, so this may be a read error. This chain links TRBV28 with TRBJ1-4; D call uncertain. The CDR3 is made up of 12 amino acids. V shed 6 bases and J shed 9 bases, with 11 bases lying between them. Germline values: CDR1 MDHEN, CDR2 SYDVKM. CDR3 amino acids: CASSQVRKKLFF. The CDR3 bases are TGTGCCAGCAGCCAAGTACGGAAAAAACTGTTTTTT.

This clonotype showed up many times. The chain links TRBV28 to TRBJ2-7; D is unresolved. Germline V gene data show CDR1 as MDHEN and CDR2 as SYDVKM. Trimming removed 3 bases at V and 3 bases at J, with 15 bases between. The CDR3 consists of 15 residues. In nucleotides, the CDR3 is TGTGCCAGCAGTTTGGCCGGGTTGAAGGGCTACGAGCAGTACTTC. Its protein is CASSLAGLKGYEQYF.

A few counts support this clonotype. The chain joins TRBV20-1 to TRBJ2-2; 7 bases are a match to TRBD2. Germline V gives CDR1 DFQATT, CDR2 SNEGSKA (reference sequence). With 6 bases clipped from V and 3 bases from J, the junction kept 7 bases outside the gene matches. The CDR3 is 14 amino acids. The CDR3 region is CSAPDSGHTGELFF. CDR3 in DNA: TGCAGTGCACCAGATAGCGGGCACACCGGGGAGCTGTTTTTT.

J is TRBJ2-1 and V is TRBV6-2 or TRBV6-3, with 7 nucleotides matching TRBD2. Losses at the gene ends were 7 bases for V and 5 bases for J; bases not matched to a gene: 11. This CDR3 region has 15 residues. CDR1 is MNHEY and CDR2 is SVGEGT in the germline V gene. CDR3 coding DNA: TGTGCCAGCACCTTGACTAGCTGGGTCGACAATGAGCAGTTCTTC. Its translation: CASTLTSWVDNEQFF.

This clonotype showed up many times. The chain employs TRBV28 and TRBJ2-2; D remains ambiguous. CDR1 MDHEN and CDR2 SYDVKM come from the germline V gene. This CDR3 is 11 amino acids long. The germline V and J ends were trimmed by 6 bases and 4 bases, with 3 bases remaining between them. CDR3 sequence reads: CASSGTGELFF. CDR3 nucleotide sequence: TGTGCCAGCAGCGGCACCGGGGAGCTGTTTTTT.